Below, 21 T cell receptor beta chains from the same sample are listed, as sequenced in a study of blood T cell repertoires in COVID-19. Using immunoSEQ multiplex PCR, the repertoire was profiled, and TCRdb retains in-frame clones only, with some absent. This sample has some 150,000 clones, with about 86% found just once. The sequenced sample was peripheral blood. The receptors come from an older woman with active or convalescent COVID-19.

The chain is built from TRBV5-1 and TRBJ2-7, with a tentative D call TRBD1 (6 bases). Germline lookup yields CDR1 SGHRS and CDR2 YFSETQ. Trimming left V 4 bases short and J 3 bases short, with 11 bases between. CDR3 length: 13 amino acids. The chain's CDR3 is CASSGGQVYEQYV. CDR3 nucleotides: TGCGCCAGCAGCGGGGGACAAGTCTACGAGCAGTACGTC.

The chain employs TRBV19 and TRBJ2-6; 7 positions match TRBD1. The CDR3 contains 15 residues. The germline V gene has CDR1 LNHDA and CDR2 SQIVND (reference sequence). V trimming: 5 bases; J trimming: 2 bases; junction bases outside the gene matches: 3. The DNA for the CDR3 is TGTGCCAGTAGTCAGGGGGATACTGGGGCCAACGTCCTGACTTTC. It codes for CASSQGDTGANVLTF.

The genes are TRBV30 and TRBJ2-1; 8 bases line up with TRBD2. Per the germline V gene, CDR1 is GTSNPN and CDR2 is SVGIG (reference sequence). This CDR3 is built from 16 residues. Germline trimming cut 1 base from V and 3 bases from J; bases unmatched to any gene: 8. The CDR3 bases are TGTGCCTGGAGTGGGATAGCGGGATCGCTCTACAATGAGCAGTTCTTC. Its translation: CAWSGIAGSLYNEQFF. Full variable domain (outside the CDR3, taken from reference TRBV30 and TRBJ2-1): SQTIHQWPATLVQPVGSPLSLECTVEGTSNPNLYWYRQAAGRGLQLLFYSVGIGQISSEVPQNLSASRPQDRQFILSSKKLLLSDSGFYLCAWSGIAGSLYNEQFFGPGTRLTVL.

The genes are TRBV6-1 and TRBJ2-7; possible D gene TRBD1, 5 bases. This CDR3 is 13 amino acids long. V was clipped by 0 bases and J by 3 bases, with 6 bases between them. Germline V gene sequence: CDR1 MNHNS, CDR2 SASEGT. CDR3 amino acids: CASSEAGRYEQYV. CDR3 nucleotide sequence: TGTGCCAGCAGTGAAGCGGGGCGCTACGAGCAGTACGTC.

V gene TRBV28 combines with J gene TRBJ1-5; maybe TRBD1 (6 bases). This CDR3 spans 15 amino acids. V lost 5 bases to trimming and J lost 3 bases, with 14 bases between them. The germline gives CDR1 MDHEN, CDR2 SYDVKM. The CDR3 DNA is TGTGCCAGCAGTCAGACAGGCCAGGACAATCAGCCCCAGCATTTT. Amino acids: CASSQTGQDNQPQHF.

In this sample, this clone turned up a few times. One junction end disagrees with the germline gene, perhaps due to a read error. In DNA, the CDR3 is TGTGCCAGCAGCTTAGAGATTCAGCGGGGGGCCAACATAAATTTT. Protein sequence: CASSLEIQRGANINF. The rearrangement uses TRBV7-9 and TRBJ2-3; 9 bases fit TRBD2. This CDR3 comprises 15 residues. The germline V gene has CDR1 SEHNR and CDR2 FQNEAQ (reference sequence).

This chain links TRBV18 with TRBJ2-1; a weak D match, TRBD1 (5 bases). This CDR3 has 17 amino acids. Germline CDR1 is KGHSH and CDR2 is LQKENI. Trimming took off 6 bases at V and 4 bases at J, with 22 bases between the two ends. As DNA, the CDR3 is TGTGCCAGCTCGCCCACCCCTCCCACGGCAGGGTACAATGAGCAGTTCTTC. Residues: CASSPTPPTAGYNEQFF.

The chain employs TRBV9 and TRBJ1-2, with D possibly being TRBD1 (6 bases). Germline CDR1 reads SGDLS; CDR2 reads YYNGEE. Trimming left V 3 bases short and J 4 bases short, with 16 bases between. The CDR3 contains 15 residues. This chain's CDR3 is CASSAQPGTSYGYTF. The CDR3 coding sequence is TGTGCCAGCAGCGCACAACCCGGGACAAGCTATGGCTACACCTTC.

The CDR3: CAITDRLAGGLNQADTQYF. The CDR3 nucleotides read TGTGCCATCACCGACAGACTAGCGGGAGGGCTAAACCAGGCAGATACGCAGTATTTT. This rearrangement joins TRBV10-3 to TRBJ2-3, with TRBD2 matching 14 bases. This CDR3 has 19 amino acids. CDR1 ENHRY and CDR2 SYGVKD come from the germline V gene. The V segment lost 7 bases and the J segment 4 bases; nucleotides outside the gene matches: 16.

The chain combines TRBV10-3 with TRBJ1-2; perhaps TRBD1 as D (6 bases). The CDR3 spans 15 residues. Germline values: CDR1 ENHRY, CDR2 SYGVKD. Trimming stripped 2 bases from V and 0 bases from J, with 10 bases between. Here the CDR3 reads CAISEPDSANYGYTF. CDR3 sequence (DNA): TGTGCCATCAGTGAGCCGGACAGCGCTAACTATGGCTACACCTTC.

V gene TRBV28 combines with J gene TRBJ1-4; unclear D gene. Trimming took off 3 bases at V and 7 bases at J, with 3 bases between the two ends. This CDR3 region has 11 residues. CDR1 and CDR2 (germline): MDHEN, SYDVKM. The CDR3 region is CASSFREKLFF. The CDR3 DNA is TGTGCCAGCAGTTTCCGTGAAAAACTGTTTTTT.

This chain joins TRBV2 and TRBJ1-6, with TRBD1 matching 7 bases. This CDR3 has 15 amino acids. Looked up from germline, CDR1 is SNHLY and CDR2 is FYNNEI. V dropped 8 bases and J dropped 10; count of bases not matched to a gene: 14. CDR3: CASAIDRVEGSPLHF. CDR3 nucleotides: TGTGCCAGCGCTATTGACAGGGTGGAGGGATCACCCCTCCACTTT.

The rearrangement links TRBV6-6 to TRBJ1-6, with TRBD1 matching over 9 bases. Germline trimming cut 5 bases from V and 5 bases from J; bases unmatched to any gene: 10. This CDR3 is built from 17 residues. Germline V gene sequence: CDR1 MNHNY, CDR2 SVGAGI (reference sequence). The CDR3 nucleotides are TGTGCCAGCAGTCCCGGGCTGGGGACAGGGAATAATTCACCCCTCCACTTT. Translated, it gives CASSPGLGTGNNSPLHF.

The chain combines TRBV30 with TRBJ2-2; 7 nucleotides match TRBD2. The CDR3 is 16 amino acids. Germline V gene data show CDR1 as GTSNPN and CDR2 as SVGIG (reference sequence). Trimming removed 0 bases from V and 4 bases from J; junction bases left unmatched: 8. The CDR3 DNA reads TGTGCCTGGAGTGTCATGTCCCCGGGGGGCACCGGGGAGCTGTTTTTT. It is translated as CAWSVMSPGGTGELFF.

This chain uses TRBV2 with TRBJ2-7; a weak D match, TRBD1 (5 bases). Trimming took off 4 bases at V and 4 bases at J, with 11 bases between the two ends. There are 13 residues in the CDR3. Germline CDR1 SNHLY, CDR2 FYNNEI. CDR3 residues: CASSVAGMYEQYF. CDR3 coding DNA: TGTGCCAGCAGTGTGGCAGGGATGTACGAGCAGTACTTC.

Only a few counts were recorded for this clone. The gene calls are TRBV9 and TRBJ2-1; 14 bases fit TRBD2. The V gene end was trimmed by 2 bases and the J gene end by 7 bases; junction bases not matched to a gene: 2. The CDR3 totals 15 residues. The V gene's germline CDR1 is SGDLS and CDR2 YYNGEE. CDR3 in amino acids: CASSVGTSGRNEQFF. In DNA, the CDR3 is TGTGCCAGCAGCGTTGGGACTAGCGGGAGAAATGAGCAGTTCTTC.

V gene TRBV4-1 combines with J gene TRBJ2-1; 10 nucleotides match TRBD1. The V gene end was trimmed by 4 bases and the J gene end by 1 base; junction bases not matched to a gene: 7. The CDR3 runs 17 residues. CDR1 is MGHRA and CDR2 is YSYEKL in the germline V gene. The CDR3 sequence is CASSPSPGQGSYNEQFF. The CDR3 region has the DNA TGCGCCAGCAGCCCATCGCCGGGACAGGGGTCCTACAATGAGCAGTTCTTC.

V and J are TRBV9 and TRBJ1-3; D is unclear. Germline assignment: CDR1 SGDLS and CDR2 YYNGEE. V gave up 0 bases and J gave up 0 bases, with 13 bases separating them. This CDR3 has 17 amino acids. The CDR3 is CASSVGGSLASGNTIYF. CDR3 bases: TGTGCCAGCAGCGTAGGAGGCAGCCTCGCCTCTGGAAACACCATATATTTT.

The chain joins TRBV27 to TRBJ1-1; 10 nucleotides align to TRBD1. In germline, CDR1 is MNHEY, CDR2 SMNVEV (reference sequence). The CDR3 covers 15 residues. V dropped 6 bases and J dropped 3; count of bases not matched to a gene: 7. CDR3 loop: CASSGRQGAHTEAFF. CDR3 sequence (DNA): TGTGCCAGCAGCGGGAGACAGGGGGCTCACACTGAAGCTTTCTTT.

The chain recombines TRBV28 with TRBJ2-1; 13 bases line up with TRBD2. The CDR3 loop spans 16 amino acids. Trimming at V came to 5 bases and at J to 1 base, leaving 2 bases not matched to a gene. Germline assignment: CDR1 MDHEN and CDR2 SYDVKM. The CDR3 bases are TGTGCCAGCAGTGGGACTAGCGGGGTGTCCTACAATGAGCAGTTCTTC. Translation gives CASSGTSGVSYNEQFF. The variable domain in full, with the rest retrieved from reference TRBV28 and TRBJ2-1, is DVKVTQSSRYLVKRTGEKVFLECVQDMDHENMFWYRQDPGLGLRLIYFSYDVKMKEKGDIPEGYSVSREKKERFSLILESASTNQTSMYLCASSGTSGVSYNEQFFGPGTRLTVL.

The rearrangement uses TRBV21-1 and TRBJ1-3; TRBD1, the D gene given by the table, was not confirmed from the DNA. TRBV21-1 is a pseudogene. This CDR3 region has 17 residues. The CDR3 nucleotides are TGTGCCAGCATTACTTCTTCCAGGGAAGTGAACGGAAACACCATATATTTT. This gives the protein CASITSSREVNGNTIYF.